This T cell receptor (beta chain) stems from a study of Ad26.COV2.S vaccination and SARS-CoV-2 variants. Study details: Enrolled in COV1001, the donor was in the Ad26.COV2.S trial arm, which received the vaccine. Study-wide results and limits: The TCR breadth and depth analyses may have understated or missed part of the total T cell responses. The study found higher spike-specific TCR breadth in vaccine than placebo recipients. Substantial breadth in spike-specific CD8+ and CD4+ T cell responses was reportedly seen after vaccination.

The table came from immunoSEQ multiplex PCR; TCRdb's copy has only in-frame clones and leaves some out. Of about 440,000 clones in the sample, 87% are singletons; the top ten hold 13%. Points on this clone: The antigen is undetermined.

CDR1 is LNHDA, CDR2 SQIVND, per germline (reference sequence). After removal of 6 bases from V and 0 bases from J, the junction contained 13 bases not matched to a gene. The CDR3 runs to 18 residues. Treatment given: some 20 received Ad26.COV2.S at low or high dose, single or two shots; 5 received placebo; per-sample allocation not given. Samples came from day 63 after the first vaccine or placebo injection. The source of this sequence is a person between 18 and 59 years old who received the Ad26.COV2.S COVID-19 vaccine or a placebo. V gene TRBV19 combines with J gene TRBJ1-5; the match to TRBD1 covers 8 bases. This specimen consisted of peripheral blood, obtained in a trial of Ad26.COV2.S vaccine versus placebo. CDR3 DNA: TGTGCCAGTAGGGGCTTGGCGATGACAGGGGTTAGCAATCAGCCCCAGCATTTT. It encodes CASRGLAMTGVSNQPQHF.